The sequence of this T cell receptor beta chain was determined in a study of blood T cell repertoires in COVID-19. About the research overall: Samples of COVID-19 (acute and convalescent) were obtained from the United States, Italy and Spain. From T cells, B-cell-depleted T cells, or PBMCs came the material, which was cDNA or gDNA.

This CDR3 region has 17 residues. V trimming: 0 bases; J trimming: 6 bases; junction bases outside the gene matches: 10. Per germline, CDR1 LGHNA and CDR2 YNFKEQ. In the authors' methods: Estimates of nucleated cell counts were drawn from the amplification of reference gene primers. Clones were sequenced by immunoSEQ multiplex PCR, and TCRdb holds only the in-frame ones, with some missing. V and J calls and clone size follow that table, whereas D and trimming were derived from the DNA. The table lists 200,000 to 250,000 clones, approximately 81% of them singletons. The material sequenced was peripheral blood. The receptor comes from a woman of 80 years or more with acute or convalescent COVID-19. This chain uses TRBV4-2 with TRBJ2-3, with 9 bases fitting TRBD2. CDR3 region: CASSQDGLRGGVDTQYF. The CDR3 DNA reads TGTGCCAGCAGCCAAGATGGGTTGCGGGGGGGAGTGGATACGCAGTATTTT.